This T cell receptor beta chain was identified during a study of control samples from healthy donors and cancer patients. Profiling relied on immunoSEQ multiplex PCR, and the TCRdb table lists in-frame clones only, not all of them. The sample carries 90,000 to 110,000 clones, 80% to 90% recorded once. Germline assignment: CDR1 MNHEY and CDR2 SVGAGI. Unmatched junction bases numbered 9, after V lost 5 bases and J lost 5 bases. This CDR3 spans 15 amino acids. The specimen sequenced was blood. The TCR comes from a woman between 45 and 60 years old in good health. This chain connects TRBV6-5 to TRBJ2-3; 8 nucleotides match TRBD2. The chain's CDR3 is CASSRRGGSVDTQYF. For the CDR3, the DNA is TGTGCCAGCAGTCGACGGGGGGGGAGCGTAGATACGCAGTATTTT.